A selection of T cell receptor beta chains follows, all from one sample in a study of shared clonotypes between healthy human individuals. Using immunoSEQ multiplex PCR, the repertoire was profiled, and TCRdb retains in-frame clones only, with some absent. The data hold some 2 million clones, with about 95% observed a single time. The sequencing sample was made of naive CD8+ T cells sorted from blood. The receptors derive from a man aged 18 to 29 in good health. The conserved cysteine and the conserved F or W are not part of the CDR3 here. Fields, in order: CDR3 length, V gene, J gene, clone size, CDR3 protein. Rows give clone size only sometimes, using once, few, many, or a class for an expanded clone.

11	TRBV7-2	TRBJ2-1	NA	ASSQGLAGEQF
14	TRBV6-5	TRBJ2-7	once	ASSYSSGGALDEQY
12	TRBV30	TRBJ2-7	NA	AWSRGTVTLEQY
10	TRBV5-6	TRBJ1-1	NA	ASSQGDTEAF
13	TRBV9	TRBJ2-5	once	ASSVDSTHGETQY
9	TRBV7-9	TRBJ1-2	few	ASSFSSGYT
14	TRBV11-2	TRBJ2-2	NA	ASSSVGPVGTGELF
9	TRBV29-1	TRBJ1-2	NA	SARNHYGYT
10	TRBV7-9	TRBJ1-1	NA	ASSLDGVEAF
13	TRBV2	TRBJ2-7	NA	ASCCPGPNAYEQY
10	TRBV19	TRBJ1-5	NA	ASGQGNQPQH
13	TRBV6-1	TRBJ1-1	NA	ASSEGAEVNTEAF
10	TRBV7-9	TRBJ2-7	NA	ASSLPLNEQY
13	TRBV18	TRBJ2-7	NA	ASSPPPGHTYEQY
12	TRBV13	TRBJ2-7	NA	ASSVRDRDYEQY
12	TRBV9	TRBJ2-1	once	ASSGGGSYNEQF
12	TRBV5-1	TRBJ1-1	NA	ASSFRGQGTEAF
11	TRBV7-9	TRBJ2-7	NA	ASRSGAGDEQY
13	TRBV4-1	TRBJ1-1	NA	ASSQTGPLYTEAF
11	TRBV5-4	TRBJ2-7	NA	ASSFPGTYEQY
13	TRBV7-8	TRBJ2-2	NA	ASSFVGVGTGELF
11	TRBV5-4	TRBJ2-4	NA	ASSFRGGNIQY
13	TRBV15	TRBJ1-3	NA	ATSRVGGTGNTIY
11	TRBV7-9	TRBJ2-5	NA	ASSSTIQETQY
10	TRBV7-8	TRBJ2-3	NA	ASSLGGGTQY
12	TRBV27	TRBJ2-7	NA	ASSAYRGSYEQY
16	TRBV7-9	TRBJ1-4	NA	ASSLKDFGLTTNEKLF
13	TRBV30	TRBJ2-3	NA	AWNSVAGGGDTQY
13	TRBV6-5	TRBJ2-1	NA	ASSQPGQGYNEQF
9	TRBV7-8	TRBJ2-2	NA	ASSYREELF
12	TRBV27	TRBJ1-4	once	ASSFAQTNEKLF
13	TRBV6-1	TRBJ1-1	few	ASSERDRVNTEAF
11	TRBV19	TRBJ2-7	few	ASSMTGPYEQY
13	TRBV5-1	TRBJ2-7	NA	ASSLAMGATYEQY
14	TRBV4-1	TRBJ2-1	NA	ASSQVGLAGEAEQF
12	TRBV19	TRBJ1-5	NA	ASSIREDNQPQH
14	TRBV28	TRBJ2-7	NA	ASRHPGQVSTYEQY
13	TRBV7-9	TRBJ2-1	NA	ASSPSAGAYNEQF
14	TRBV27	TRBJ2-2	NA	ASSSLEVSDTGELF
11	TRBV9	TRBJ1-1	NA	ASSDIWDAEAF
10	TRBV2	TRBJ2-7	NA	ASVVGFDEQY
11	TRBV19	TRBJ2-1	NA	ASSIIGADEQF
12	TRBV5-6	TRBJ1-1	NA	ASSSDSSNTEAF
13	TRBV6-5	TRBJ2-3	NA	ASRKIAGGADTQY
12	TRBV2	TRBJ1-2	NA	ASSDRASNYGYT
14	TRBV9	TRBJ1-4	once	ASTPGVGATNEKLF
11	TRBV2	TRBJ2-7	NA	ASMGTNSYEQY
10	TRBV30	TRBJ2-7	NA	AWSHGTYEQY
14	TRBV28	TRBJ2-7	NA	ASNHSPGQGAYEQY
11	TRBV28	TRBJ2-7	NA	ASLRDGSYEQY
13	TRBV7-9	TRBJ2-1	NA	ASISSGGARNEQF
11	TRBV14	TRBJ2-3	NA	ASSPRGTDTQY
14	TRBV4-3	TRBJ2-1	few	ASSRTLAVDNNEQF
14	TRBV2	TRBJ1-5	NA	ASSESAGYSNQPQH
13	TRBV19	TRBJ1-1	NA	ASSKASTVNTEAF